The 26 T cell receptor beta chains given below trace back to one sample, sequenced in a study of radiation and T cells in renal cell carcinoma. The time point here: blood 4 weeks post-SBRT, at nephrectomy. As to treatment: 15 Gy SBRT to primary tumor, nephrectomy 4 weeks later. TCRdb keeps only in-frame clones here, not all; method: immunoSEQ multiplex PCR. This table has approximately 85,000 clones, 89% appearing once. This specimen consisted of blood, obtained from a patient whose treatment included radiotherapy and nephrectomy. These receptors were taken from a woman aged 70-85 years with renal cell carcinoma.

This chain connects TRBV28 to TRBJ2-7; 10 bases are shared with TRBD2. This CDR3 is built from 15 residues. The V and J ends lost 6 bases and 0 bases, in that order; junction bases with no gene match: 5. Per the germline V gene, CDR1 is MDHEN and CDR2 is SYDVKM. The CDR3 DNA is TGTGCCAGCAGCCCGGGACTAGCGAGCTCCTACGAGCAGTACTTC. Translated, it gives CASSPGLASSYEQYF.

The chain uses TRBV28 and TRBJ1-1; TRBD1 aligns across 8 bases. CDR3 length equals 15 residues. With 4 bases clipped from V and 4 bases from J, the junction kept 8 bases outside the gene matches. Germline values: CDR1 MDHEN, CDR2 SYDVKM. The CDR3 DNA reads as TGTGCCAGCAGTTCCTCAGGGGGCGCGGGCACTGAAGCTTTCTTT. It is translated as CASSSSGGAGTEAFF. Full variable domain (missing parts from reference TRBV28 and TRBJ1-1): DVKVTQSSRYLVKRTGEKVFLECVQDMDHENMFWYRQDPGLGLRLIYFSYDVKMKEKGDIPEGYSVSREKKERFSLILESASTNQTSMYLCASSSSGGAGTEAFFGQGTRLTVV.

This rearrangement joins TRBV6-1 to TRBJ1-6; 7 bases match TRBD1. The V gene end was trimmed by 6 bases and the J gene end by 6 bases; junction bases not matched to a gene: 2. This CDR3 contains 13 residues. CDR1 and CDR2 (germline): MNHNS, SASEGT. CDR3 region: CASRWDSNSPLHF. The CDR3 nucleotides read TGTGCCAGCAGATGGGACAGTAATTCACCCCTCCACTTT.

The chain carries TRBV28 and TRBJ2-2; D unclear. The CDR3 sequence is 12 residues long. V lost 8 bases, J lost 6 bases, and 10 bases lay in between. Germline V gives CDR1 MDHEN, CDR2 SYDVKM. The CDR3 sequence is CASLKISGELFF. CDR3 nucleotides: TGTGCCAGCCTCAAAATCTCCGGGGAGCTGTTTTTT.

The count of this clone is one. The rearrangement uses TRBV18 and TRBJ2-5; 8 bases agree with TRBD1. The junction had 2 bases not matched to a gene; V was cut back by 7 bases and J by 1 base. The CDR3 has 13 amino acids. Germline V gene data show CDR1 as KGHSH and CDR2 as LQKENI. CDR3 bases: TGTGCCAGCTTGGGACAGGTCCAAGAGACCCAGTACTTC. Residues: CASLGQVQETQYF. Filled out from reference TRBV18 and TRBJ2-5, the complete variable domain reads NAGVMQNPRHLVRRRGQEARLRCSPMKGHSHVYWYRQLPEEGLKFMVYLQKENIIDESGMPKERFSAEFPKEGPSILRIQQVVRGDSAAYFCASLGQVQETQYFGPGTRLLVL.

The rearrangement joins TRBV28 to TRBJ1-6, with D possibly being TRBD1 (6 bases). Germline V CDR1 and CDR2: MDHEN, SYDVKM. This CDR3 comprises 17 residues. V dropped 6 bases and J dropped 10 bases, with 25 bases sitting between them. The CDR3 coding sequence is TGTGCCAGCAGGATGGTCTCACAGGGCGGGTTCGGGTCACCCCTCCACTTT. The encoded protein is CASRMVSQGGFGSPLHF.

V usage is TRBV19 and J usage is TRBJ1-1; D call uncertain. Trimming took off 5 bases at V and 1 base at J, with 11 bases between the two ends. Germline CDR1 reads LNHDA; CDR2 reads SQIVND (reference sequence). The CDR3 consists of 14 residues. CDR3: CASSARRTNTEAFF. CDR3 bases: TGTGCCAGTAGTGCACGACGCACGAACACTGAAGCTTTCTTT.

The V gene is TRBV9, the J gene TRBJ2-5, with 11 bases matching TRBD2. This CDR3 is 16 amino acids long. Germline CDR1 SGDLS, CDR2 YYNGEE. V was clipped by 0 bases and J by 2 bases; unmatched bases: 3. The CDR3 coding sequence is TGTGCCAGCAGCGTAGCGACTAGCGGGGTTCAAGAGACCCAGTACTTC. Its translation is CASSVATSGVQETQYF.

This chain links TRBV5-1 with TRBJ1-2; 8 positions match TRBD1. The CDR3 spans 13 residues. The J segment lost 8 bases and the V segment lost 3 bases, leaving 6 bases of the junction unmatched. Germline CDR1 is SGHRS and CDR2 is YFSETQ. CDR3: CASSYGQGGGYTF. The CDR3 DNA is TGCGCCAGCAGCTACGGACAGGGAGGAGGCTACACCTTC.

CDR3 DNA: TGTGCCAGCAGCCTCGGACAGGAGACAAACACCGGGGAGCTGTTTTTT. Translating gives CASSLGQETNTGELFF. The chain combines TRBV5-4 with TRBJ2-2; TRBD1 agrees at 7 bases. Unmatched junction bases numbered 8, after V lost 4 bases and J lost 2 bases. Germline V gene data show CDR1 as SGHNT and CDR2 as YYREEE (reference sequence). This CDR3 spans 16 amino acids.

This chain joins TRBV19 and TRBJ2-3; no reliable D call. Trimming took off 4 bases at V and 2 bases at J, with 4 bases between the two ends. The CDR3 contains 12 residues. The germline CDR1 and CDR2 sequences are LNHDA and SQIVND (reference sequence). The CDR3 protein is CASSTHTDTQYF. CDR3 DNA: TGTGCCAGTAGTACCCACACAGATACGCAGTATTTT.

V usage is TRBV6-1 and J usage is TRBJ2-1; no clear D gene. Germline V gene sequence: CDR1 MNHNS, CDR2 SASEGT. This CDR3 has 14 amino acids. V lost 9 bases and J lost 0, with 12 bases in between. The CDR3 DNA sequence: TGTGCCAGTTTTCGGGCAGGCTCCTACAATGAGCAGTTCTTC. Translating gives CASFRAGSYNEQFF.

The count of this clone is one. CDR3 region: CASSLLIGPQETQYF. The CDR3 coding sequence is TGTGCCAGCAGCTTACTCATCGGACCACAAGAGACCCAGTACTTC. The chain couples TRBV7-9 to TRBJ2-5, with unresolved D. The germline V gene has CDR1 SEHNR and CDR2 FQNEAQ (reference sequence). Between the trimmed V and J ends, which lost 2 bases and 2 bases, there was a span of 12 bases. The CDR3 totals 15 residues.

This clone was recorded once. The rearrangement joins TRBV7-8 to TRBJ2-7, with TRBD1 identical over 9 bases. CDR1 is SGHVS, CDR2 FQNEAQ, per germline. Germline trimming cut 5 bases from V and 6 bases from J; bases unmatched to any gene: 8. This CDR3 is 14 amino acids long. The CDR3 DNA sequence: TGTGCCAGCAGCACCGGGACAGGGCAATTCGAGCAGTACTTC. Encoded protein: CASSTGTGQFEQYF.

The chain links TRBV29-1 to TRBJ1-1; possibly TRBD1 for D (5 bases). The V end lost 2 bases, the J end lost 2 bases, and 12 bases lay between the germline ends. CDR3 length: 14 residues. The germline V gene encodes CDR1 SQVTM and CDR2 ANQGSEA. The CDR3 reads CSVESGTLNTEAFF. The CDR3 nucleotides read TGCAGCGTTGAAAGTGGGACGCTTAACACTGAAGCTTTCTTT.

The V gene is TRBV28, the J gene TRBJ2-7, with D perhaps TRBD1 (8 bases). This CDR3 contains 13 residues. Trimming took off 9 bases at V and 0 bases at J, with 12 bases between the two ends. From germline, CDR1 is MDHEN and CDR2 SYDVKM. In nucleotides, the CDR3 is TGTGCCAGTAACAGGGGGGGCTCCTACGAGCAGTACTTC. Encoded protein: CASNRGGSYEQYF.

This sequence joins TRBV7-2 and TRBJ1-2; 7 bases align to TRBD1. Trimming cost V 0 bases and J 4 bases; bases outside gene matches: 5. Per germline, CDR1 SGHTA and CDR2 FQGNSA. The CDR3 sequence is 15 residues long. The CDR3 is CASSLAGQPTYGYTF. CDR3 nucleotides: TGTGCCAGCAGCTTAGCGGGACAGCCGACCTATGGCTACACCTTC.

The V gene is TRBV29-1, the J gene TRBJ2-2; D remains ambiguous. The CDR3 contains 11 residues. With 5 bases removed from V and 1 base from J, the gap between germline ends came to 2 bases. Germline loops: CDR1 SQVTM, CDR2 ANQGSEA. CDR3 sequence reads: CSVRNTGELFF. The CDR3 DNA is TGCAGCGTTAGGAACACCGGGGAGCTGTTTTTT.

This chain links TRBV5-1 with TRBJ1-1; maybe TRBD1 (5 bases). The length of the CDR3 is 14 residues. CDR1 is SGHRS, CDR2 YFSETQ, per germline. With 4 bases removed from V and 1 base from J, the gap between germline ends came to 11 bases. CDR3 DNA: TGCGCCAGCAGCCTGGGACCGCAGAACACTGAAGCTTTCTTT. As protein: CASSLGPQNTEAFF.

This sequence joins TRBV27 and TRBJ2-7, with D perhaps TRBD1 (6 bases). Germline CDR1 is MNHEY and CDR2 is SMNVEV (reference sequence). The CDR3 length is 14 residues. The V and J ends lost 3 bases and 6 bases respectively, with 15 bases between them. The CDR3, as DNA: TGTGCCAGCAGTTTCGACAGGTTTACAGCCGAGCAGTACTTC. It encodes CASSFDRFTAEQYF.

CDR3 DNA sequence: TGTGCCAGTAGTACCCGGGACAGGGTAGGGAACACTGAAGCTTTCTTT. Its translation: CASSTRDRVGNTEAFF. The V call is TRBV19, the J call TRBJ1-1; TRBD1 matches at 9 bases. The CDR3 is made up of 16 amino acids. V was clipped by 4 bases and J by 1 base; unmatched bases: 7. Germline V CDR1 and CDR2: LNHDA, SQIVND (reference sequence). Drawing the rest from reference TRBV19 and TRBJ1-1, the complete variable domain is DGGITQSPKYLFRKEGQNVTLSCEQNLNHDAMYWYRQDPGQGLRLIYYSQIVNDFQKGDIAEGYSVSREKKESFPLTVTSAQKNPTAFYLCASSTRDRVGNTEAFFGQGTRLTVV.

The rearrangement links TRBV14 to TRBJ2-7; TRBD1 is a possible D gene (5 bases). The CDR3 extends over 13 amino acids. Germline values: CDR1 SGHDN, CDR2 FVKESK. Trimming removed 1 base from V and 3 bases from J, with 7 bases in between. The CDR3, as DNA: TGTGCCAGCAGCCAAGGACAGCGCTACGAGCAGTACTTC. The encoded protein is CASSQGQRYEQYF.

J is TRBJ2-1 and V is TRBV10-2, with 13 bases aligning to TRBD2. Germline lookup yields CDR1 WSHSY and CDR2 SAAADI. J was trimmed by 12 bases and V by 5 bases; bases with no gene match: 4. This CDR3 region has 13 residues. The CDR3 loop is CASSTSGGAGQFF. The CDR3 bases are TGCGCCAGCAGTACTAGCGGGGGGGCGGGGCAGTTCTTC.

CDR3 amino acids: CASSDSGFSTGELFF. The CDR3 region has the DNA TGTGCCAGCAGTGATTCCGGGTTCAGCACCGGGGAGCTGTTTTTT. The rearrangement links TRBV6-1 to TRBJ2-2; D is ambiguous. This CDR3 has 15 residues. CDR1 and CDR2 from the germline V gene are MNHNS and SASEGT. With 3 bases removed from V and 4 bases from J, the gap between germline ends came to 12 bases.

V and J are TRBV11-2 and TRBJ2-5; 11 positions match TRBD2. Germline V CDR1 and CDR2: SGHAT, FQNNGV. Germline trimming cut 2 bases from V and 5 bases from J; bases unmatched to any gene: 1. The CDR3 runs 14 residues. DNA for the CDR3: TGTGCCAGCAGCTTATCTAGCGGGGGGGAGACCCAGTACTTC. It translates to CASSLSSGGETQYF.

The gene calls are TRBV7-9 and TRBJ2-1; 11 bases line up with TRBD2. This CDR3 comprises 15 residues. Trimming cost V 5 bases and J 3 bases; bases outside gene matches: 3. Germline values: CDR1 SEHNR, CDR2 FQNEAQ (reference sequence). This chain's CDR3 is CASSLGTSGYNEQFF. The CDR3 coding sequence is TGTGCCAGCAGCCTAGGGACTAGCGGCTACAATGAGCAGTTCTTC. The full variable domain, its missing parts supplied by reference TRBV7-9 and TRBJ2-1, is DTGVSQNPRHKITKRGQNVTFRCDPISEHNRLYWYRQTLGQGPEFLTYFQNEAQLEKSRLLSDRFSAERPKGSFSTLEIQRTEQGDSAMYLCASSLGTSGYNEQFFGPGTRLTVL.